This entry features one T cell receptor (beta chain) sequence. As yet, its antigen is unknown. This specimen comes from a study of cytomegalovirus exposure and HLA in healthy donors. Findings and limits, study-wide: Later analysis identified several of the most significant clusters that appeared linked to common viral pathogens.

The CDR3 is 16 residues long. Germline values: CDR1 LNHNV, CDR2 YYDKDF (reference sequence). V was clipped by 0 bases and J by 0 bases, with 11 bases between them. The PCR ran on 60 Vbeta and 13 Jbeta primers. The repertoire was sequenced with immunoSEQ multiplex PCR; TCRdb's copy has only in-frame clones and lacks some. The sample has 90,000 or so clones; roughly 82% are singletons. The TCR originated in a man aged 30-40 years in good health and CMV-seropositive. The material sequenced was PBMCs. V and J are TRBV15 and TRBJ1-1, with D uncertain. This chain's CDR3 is CATSRDPPVLNTEAFF. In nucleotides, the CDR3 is TGTGCCACCAGCAGAGATCCCCCAGTACTGAACACTGAAGCTTTCTTT.